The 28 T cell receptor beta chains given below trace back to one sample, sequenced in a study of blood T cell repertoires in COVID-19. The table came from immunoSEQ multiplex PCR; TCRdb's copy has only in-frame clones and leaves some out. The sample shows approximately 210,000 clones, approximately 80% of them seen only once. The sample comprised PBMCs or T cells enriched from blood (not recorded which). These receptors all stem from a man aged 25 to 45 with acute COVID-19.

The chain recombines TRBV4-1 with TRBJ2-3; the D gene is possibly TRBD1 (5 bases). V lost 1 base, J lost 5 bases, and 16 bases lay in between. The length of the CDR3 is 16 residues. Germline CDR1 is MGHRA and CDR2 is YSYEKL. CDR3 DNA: TGCGCCAGCAGCCAAGTGGTGAGTGGGGCCAAAGATACGCAGTATTTT. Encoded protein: CASSQVVSGAKDTQYF.

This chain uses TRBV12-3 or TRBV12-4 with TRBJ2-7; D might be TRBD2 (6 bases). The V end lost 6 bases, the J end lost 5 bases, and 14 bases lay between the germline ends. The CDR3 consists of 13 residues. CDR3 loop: CASRRGSLNEQYF. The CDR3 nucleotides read TGTGCCAGCAGGCGGGGATCTCTAAACGAGCAGTACTTC.

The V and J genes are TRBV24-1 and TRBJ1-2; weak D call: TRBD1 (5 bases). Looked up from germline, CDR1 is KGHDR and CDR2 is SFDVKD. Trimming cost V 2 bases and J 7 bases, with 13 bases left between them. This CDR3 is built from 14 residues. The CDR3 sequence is CATSDYQGGGGYTF. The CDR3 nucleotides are TGTGCCACCAGTGATTATCAGGGCGGTGGTGGCTACACCTTC.

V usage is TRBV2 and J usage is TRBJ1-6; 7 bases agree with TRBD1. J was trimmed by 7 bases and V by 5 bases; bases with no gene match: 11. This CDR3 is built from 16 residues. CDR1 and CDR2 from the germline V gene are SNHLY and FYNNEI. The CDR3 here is CASSPREGAMNSPLHF. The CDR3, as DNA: TGTGCCAGCAGTCCCCGGGAGGGGGCGATGAATTCACCCCTCCACTTT.

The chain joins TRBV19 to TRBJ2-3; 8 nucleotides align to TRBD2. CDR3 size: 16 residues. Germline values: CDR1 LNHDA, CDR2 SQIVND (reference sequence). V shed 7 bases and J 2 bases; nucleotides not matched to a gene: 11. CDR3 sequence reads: CASKGSRTSPTDTQYF. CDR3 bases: TGTGCCAGTAAGGGAAGTCGGACTAGCCCCACAGATACGCAGTATTTT. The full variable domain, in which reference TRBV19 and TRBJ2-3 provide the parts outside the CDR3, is DGGITQSPKYLFRKEGQNVTLSCEQNLNHDAMYWYRQDPGQGLRLIYYSQIVNDFQKGDIAEGYSVSREKKESFPLTVTSAQKNPTAFYLCASKGSRTSPTDTQYFGPGTRLTVL.

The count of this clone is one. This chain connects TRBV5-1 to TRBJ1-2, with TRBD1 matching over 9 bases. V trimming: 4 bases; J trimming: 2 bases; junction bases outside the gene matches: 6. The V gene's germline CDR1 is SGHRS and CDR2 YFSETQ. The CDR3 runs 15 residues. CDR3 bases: TGCGCCAGCAGCCCGGGGGACAGGGCCAACTATGGCTACACCTTC. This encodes CASSPGDRANYGYTF. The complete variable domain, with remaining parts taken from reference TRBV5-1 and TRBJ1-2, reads KAGVTQTPRYLIKTRGQQVTLSCSPISGHRSVSWYQQTPGQGLQFLFEYFSETQRNKGNFPGRFSGRQFSNSRSEMNVSTLELGDSALYLCASSPGDRANYGYTFGSGTRLTVV.

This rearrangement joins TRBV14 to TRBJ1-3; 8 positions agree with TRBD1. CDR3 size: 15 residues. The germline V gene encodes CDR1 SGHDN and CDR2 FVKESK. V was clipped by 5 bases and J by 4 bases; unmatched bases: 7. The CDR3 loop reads CASSSQGAGGNTIYF. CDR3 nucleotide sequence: TGTGCCAGCAGCTCGCAGGGGGCGGGCGGAAACACCATATATTTT.

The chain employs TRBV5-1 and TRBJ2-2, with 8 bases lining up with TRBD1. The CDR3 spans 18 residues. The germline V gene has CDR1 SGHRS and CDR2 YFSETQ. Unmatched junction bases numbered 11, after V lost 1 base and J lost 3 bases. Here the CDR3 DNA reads TGCGCCAGCAGCTTGTGGTATACAGGGGGTATCGACACCGGGGAGCTGTTTTTT. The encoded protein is CASSLWYTGGIDTGELFF. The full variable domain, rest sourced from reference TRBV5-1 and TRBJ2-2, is KAGVTQTPRYLIKTRGQQVTLSCSPISGHRSVSWYQQTPGQGLQFLFEYFSETQRNKGNFPGRFSGRQFSNSRSEMNVSTLELGDSALYLCASSLWYTGGIDTGELFFGEGSRLTVL.

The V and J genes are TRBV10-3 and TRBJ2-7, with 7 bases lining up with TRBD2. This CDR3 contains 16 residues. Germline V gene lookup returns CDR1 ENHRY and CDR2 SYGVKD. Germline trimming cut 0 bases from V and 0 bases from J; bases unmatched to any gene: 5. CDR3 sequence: CAISESIASGSYEQYF. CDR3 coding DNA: TGTGCCATCAGTGAGTCGATTGCTAGCGGCTCCTACGAGCAGTACTTC.

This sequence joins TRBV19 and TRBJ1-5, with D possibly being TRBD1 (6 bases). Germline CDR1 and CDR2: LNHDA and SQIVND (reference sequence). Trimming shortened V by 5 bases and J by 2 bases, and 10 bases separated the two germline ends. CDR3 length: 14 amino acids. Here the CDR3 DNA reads TGTGCCAGTAGTTTGGCAGGGGGCAATCAGCCCCAGCATTTT. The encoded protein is CASSLAGGNQPQHF.

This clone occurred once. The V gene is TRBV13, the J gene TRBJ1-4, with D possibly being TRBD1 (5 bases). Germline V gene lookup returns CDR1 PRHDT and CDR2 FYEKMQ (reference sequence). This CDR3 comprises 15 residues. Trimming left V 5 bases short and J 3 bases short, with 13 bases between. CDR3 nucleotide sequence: TGTGCCAGCAGCCAAGGAGGGGAGGCTAATGAAAAACTGTTTTTT. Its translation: CASSQGGEANEKLFF.

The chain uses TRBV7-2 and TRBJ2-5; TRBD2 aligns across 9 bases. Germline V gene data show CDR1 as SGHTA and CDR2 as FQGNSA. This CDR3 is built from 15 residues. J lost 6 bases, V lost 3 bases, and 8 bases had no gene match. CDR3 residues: CASSLAGLARQTQYF. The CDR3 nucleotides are TGTGCCAGCAGCTTGGCCGGACTAGCGAGGCAGACCCAGTACTTC.

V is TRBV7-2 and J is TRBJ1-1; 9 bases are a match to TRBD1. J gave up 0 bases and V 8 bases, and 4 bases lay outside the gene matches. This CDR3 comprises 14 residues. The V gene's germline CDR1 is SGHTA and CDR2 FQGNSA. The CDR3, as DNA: TGTGCCAGCCGCCGGGACAGGGTGAACACTGAAGCTTTCTTT. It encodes CASRRDRVNTEAFF.

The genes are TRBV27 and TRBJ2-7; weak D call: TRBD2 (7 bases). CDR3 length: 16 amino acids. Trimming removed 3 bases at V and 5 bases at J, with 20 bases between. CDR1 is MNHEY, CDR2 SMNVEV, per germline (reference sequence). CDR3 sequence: CASSFGGRGKSNEQYF. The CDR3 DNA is TGTGCCAGCAGTTTCGGTGGGAGGGGGAAATCGAACGAGCAGTACTTC.

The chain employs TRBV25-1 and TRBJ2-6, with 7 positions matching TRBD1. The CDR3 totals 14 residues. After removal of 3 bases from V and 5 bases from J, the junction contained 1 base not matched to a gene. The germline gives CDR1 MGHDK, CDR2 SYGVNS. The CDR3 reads CASSEDRWANVLTF. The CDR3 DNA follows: TGTGCCAGCAGTGAGGACAGGTGGGCCAACGTCCTGACTTTC. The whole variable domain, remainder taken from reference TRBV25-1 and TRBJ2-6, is EADIYQTPRYLVIGTGKKITLECSQTMGHDKMYWYQQDPGMELHLIHYSYGVNSTEKGDLSSESTVSRIRTEHFPLTLESARPSHTSQYLCASSEDRWANVLTFGAGSRLTVL.

DNA of the CDR3: TGTGCCAGCAGCTTAGCTCCGGGACAGGGTTTCAACGAGCAGTACTTC. Amino acid sequence: CASSLAPGQGFNEQYF. The chain employs TRBV11-2 and TRBJ2-7; 9 nucleotides match TRBD1. Per the germline V gene, CDR1 is SGHAT and CDR2 is FQNNGV. The V and J ends lost 1 base and 5 bases, in that order; junction bases with no gene match: 9. The CDR3 length is 16 residues. The full variable domain, its missing parts supplied by reference TRBV11-2 and TRBJ2-7, is EAGVAQSPRYKIIEKRQSVAFWCNPISGHATLYWYQQILGQGPKLLIQFQNNGVVDDSQLPKDRFSAERLKGVDSTLKIQPAKLEDSAVYLCASSLAPGQGFNEQYFGPGTRLTVT.

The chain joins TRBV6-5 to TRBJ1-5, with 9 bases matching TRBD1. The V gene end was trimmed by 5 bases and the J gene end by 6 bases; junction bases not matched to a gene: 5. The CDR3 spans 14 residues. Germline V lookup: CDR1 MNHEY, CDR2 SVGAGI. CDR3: CASSRQGETQPQHF. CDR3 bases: TGTGCCAGCAGTCGACAGGGGGAAACTCAGCCCCAGCATTTT.

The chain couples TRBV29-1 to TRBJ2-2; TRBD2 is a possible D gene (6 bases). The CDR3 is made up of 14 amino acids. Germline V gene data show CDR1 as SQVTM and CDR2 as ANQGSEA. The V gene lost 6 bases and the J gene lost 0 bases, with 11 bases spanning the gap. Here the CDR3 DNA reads TGCAGCGTGGGTCCGGGAGCGAACACCGGGGAGCTGTTTTTT. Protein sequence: CSVGPGANTGELFF.

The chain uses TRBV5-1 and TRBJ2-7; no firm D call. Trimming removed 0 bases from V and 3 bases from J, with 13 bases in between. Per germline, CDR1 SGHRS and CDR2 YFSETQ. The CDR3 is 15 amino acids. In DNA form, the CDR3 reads TGCGCCAGCAGCTTGGCCAGTTCTCTCCTCTACGAGCAGTACTTC. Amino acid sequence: CASSLASSLLYEQYF.

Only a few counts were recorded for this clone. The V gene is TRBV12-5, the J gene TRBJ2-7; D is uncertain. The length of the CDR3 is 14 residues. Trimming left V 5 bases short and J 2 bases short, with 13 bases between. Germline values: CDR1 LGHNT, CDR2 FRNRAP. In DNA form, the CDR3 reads TGTGCTAGTGGTCCCCCCGGCAGGACCTACGAGCAGTACTTC. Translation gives CASGPPGRTYEQYF. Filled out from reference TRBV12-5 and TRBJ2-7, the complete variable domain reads DARVTQTPRHKVTEMGQEVTMRCQPILGHNTVFWYRQTMMQGLELLAYFRNRAPLDDSGMPKDRFSAEMPDATLATLKIQPSEPRDSAVYFCASGPPGRTYEQYFGPGTRLTVT.

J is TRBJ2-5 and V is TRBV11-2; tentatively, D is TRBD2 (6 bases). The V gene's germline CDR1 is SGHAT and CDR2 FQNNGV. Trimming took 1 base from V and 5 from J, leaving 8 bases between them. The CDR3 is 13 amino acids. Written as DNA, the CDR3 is TGTGCCAGCAGCTTAGTTCGGGGGGAGACCCAGTACTTC. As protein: CASSLVRGETQYF.

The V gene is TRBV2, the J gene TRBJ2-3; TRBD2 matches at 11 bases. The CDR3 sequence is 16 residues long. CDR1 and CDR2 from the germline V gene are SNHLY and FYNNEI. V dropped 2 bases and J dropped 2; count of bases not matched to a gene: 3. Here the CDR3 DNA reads TGTGCCAGCAGTGAACGACTAGCGGGGATCACAGATACGCAGTATTTT. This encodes CASSERLAGITDTQYF.

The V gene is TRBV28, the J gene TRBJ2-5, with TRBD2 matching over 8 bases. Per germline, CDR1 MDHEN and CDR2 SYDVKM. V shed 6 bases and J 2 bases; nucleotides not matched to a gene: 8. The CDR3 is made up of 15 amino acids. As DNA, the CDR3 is TGTGCCAGCAGCCCACCGGGACTAGGACAAGAGACCCAGTACTTC. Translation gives CASSPPGLGQETQYF.

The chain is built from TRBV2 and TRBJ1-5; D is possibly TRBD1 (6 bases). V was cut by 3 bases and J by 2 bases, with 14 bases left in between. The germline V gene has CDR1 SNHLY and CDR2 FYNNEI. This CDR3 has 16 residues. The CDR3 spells CASSDLSGAGNQPQHF. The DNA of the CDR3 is TGTGCCAGCAGTGATCTTTCAGGGGCGGGCAATCAGCCCCAGCATTTT.

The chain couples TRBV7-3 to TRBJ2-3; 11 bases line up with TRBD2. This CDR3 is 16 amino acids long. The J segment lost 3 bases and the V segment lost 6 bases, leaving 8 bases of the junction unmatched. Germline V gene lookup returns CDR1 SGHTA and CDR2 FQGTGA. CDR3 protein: CASSPSRLAGTDTQYF. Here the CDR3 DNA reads TGTGCCAGCAGTCCCTCTCGACTAGCGGGGACAGATACGCAGTATTTT.

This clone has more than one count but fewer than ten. In DNA form, the CDR3 reads TGTGCCAGCAGCGTAGGGGTGACTAGCACAGATACGCAGTATTTT. This sequence encodes CASSVGVTSTDTQYF. This chain uses TRBV9 with TRBJ2-3, with unresolved D. The CDR3 covers 15 residues. Trimming cost V 0 bases and J 0 bases, with 8 bases left between them. Germline V lookup: CDR1 SGDLS, CDR2 YYNGEE.

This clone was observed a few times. CDR3 DNA: TGCGCCAGCAGCTTGGCGACAGCAATCCAAGAGACCCAGTACTTC. It is translated as CASSLATAIQETQYF. The chain combines TRBV5-1 with TRBJ2-5, with D possibly being TRBD1 (5 bases). Deletions cut 0 bases from V and 1 base from J, with 10 bases between. Germline V gene data show CDR1 as SGHRS and CDR2 as YFSETQ. The CDR3 runs 15 residues.

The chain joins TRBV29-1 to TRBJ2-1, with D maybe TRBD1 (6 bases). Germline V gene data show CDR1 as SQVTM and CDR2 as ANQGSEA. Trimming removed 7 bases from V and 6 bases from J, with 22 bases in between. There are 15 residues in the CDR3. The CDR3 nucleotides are TGCAGCGGTCAAGTTATGGACAGCGTCAGCAATGAGCAGTTCTTC. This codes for CSGQVMDSVSNEQFF.